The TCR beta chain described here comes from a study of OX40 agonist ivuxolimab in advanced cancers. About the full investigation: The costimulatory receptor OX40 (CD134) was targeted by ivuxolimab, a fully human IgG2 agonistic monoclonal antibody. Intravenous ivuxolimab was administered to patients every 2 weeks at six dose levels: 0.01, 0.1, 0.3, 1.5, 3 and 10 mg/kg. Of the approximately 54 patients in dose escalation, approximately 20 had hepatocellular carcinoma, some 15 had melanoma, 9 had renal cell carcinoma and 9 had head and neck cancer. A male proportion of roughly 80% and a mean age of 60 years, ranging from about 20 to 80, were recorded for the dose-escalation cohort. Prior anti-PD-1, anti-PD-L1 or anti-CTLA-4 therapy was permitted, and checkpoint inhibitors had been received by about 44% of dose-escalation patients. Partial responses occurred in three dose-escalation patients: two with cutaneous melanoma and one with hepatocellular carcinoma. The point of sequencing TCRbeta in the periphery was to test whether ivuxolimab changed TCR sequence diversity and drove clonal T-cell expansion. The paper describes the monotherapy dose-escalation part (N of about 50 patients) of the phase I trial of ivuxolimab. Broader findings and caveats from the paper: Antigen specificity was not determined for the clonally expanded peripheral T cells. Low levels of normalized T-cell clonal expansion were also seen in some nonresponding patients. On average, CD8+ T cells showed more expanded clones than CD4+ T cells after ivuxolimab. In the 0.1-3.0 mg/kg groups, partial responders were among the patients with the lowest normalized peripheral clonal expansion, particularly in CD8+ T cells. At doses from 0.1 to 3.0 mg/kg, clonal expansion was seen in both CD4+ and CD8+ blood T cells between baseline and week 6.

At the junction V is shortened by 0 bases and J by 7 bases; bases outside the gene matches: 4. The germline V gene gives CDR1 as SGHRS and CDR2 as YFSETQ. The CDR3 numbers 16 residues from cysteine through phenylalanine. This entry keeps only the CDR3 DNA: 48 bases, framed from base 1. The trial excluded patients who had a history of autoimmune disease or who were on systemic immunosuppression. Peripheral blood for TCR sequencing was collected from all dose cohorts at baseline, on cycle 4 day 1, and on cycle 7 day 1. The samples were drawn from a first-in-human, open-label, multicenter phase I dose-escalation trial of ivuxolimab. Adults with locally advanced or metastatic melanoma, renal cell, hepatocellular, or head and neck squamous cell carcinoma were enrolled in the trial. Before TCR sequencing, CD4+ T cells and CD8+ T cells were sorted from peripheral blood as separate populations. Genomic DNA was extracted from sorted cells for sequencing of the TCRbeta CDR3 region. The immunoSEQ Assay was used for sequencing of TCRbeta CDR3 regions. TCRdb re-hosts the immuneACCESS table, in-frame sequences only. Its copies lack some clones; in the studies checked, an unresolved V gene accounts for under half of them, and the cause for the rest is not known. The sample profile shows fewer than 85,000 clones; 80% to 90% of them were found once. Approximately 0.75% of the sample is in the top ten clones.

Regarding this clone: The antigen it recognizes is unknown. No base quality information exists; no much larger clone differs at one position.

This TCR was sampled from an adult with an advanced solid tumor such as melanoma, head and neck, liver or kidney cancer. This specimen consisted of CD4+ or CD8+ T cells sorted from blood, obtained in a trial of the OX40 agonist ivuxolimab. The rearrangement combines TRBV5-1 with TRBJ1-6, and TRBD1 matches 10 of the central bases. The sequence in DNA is TGCGCCAGCAGCTTGGATGGGACAGGGGAGAATTCACCCCTCCACTTT. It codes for CASSLDGTGENSPLHF.